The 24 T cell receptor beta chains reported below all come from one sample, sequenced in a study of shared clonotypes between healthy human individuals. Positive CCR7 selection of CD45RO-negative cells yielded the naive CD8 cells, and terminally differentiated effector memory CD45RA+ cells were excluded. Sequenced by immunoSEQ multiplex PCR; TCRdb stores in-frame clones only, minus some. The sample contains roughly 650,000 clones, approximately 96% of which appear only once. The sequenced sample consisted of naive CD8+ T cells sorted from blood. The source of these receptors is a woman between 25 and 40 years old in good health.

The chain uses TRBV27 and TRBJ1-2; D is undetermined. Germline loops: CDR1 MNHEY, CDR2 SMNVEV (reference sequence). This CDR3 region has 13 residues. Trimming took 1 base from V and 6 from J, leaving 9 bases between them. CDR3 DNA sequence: TGTGCCAGCAGTTTATTAGGGAGCAATGGCTACACCTTC. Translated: CASSLLGSNGYTF.

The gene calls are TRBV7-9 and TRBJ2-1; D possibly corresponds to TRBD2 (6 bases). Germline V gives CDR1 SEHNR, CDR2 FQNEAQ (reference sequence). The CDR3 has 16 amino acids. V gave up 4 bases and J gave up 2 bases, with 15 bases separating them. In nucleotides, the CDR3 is TGTGCCAGCAGCTGGAGCCCGGGAGTGGCCTACAATGAGCAGTTCTTC. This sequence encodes CASSWSPGVAYNEQFF.

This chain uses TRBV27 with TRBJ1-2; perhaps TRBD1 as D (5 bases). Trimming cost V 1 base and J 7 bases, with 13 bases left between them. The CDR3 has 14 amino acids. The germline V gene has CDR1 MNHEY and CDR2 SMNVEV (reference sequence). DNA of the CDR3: TGTGCCAGCAGTTTATATACAGGTTCTTTTGGCTACACCTTC. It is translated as CASSLYTGSFGYTF.

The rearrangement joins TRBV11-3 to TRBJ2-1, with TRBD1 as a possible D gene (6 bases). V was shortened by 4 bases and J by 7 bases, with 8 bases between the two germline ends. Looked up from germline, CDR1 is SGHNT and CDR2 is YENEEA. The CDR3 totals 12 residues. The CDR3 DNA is TGTGCCAGCAGCTCCGACAGGAATGAGCAGTTCTTC. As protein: CASSSDRNEQFF.

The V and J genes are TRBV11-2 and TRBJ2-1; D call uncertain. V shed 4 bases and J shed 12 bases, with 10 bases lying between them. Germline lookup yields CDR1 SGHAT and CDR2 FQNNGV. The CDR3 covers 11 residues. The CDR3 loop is CASSSPQMQFF. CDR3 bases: TGTGCCAGCAGCTCACCCCAAATGCAGTTCTTC.

CDR3 in amino acids: CASSRASNQPQHF. The CDR3 nucleotides read TGTGCCAGCAGCAGGGCTAGCAATCAGCCCCAGCATTTT. The genes are TRBV28 and TRBJ1-5, with a possible D match to TRBD1 (5 bases). The V end lost 6 bases, the J end lost 0 bases, and 6 bases lay between the germline ends. The CDR3 extends over 13 amino acids. Germline loops: CDR1 MDHEN, CDR2 SYDVKM.

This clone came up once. This CDR3 reads CASSHLEGQENEQFF. In nucleotides, the CDR3 is TGCGCCAGCAGTCATCTAGAAGGACAGGAGAATGAGCAGTTCTTC. V and J are TRBV23-1 and TRBJ2-1, with TRBD1 matching 7 bases. Being an ORF, TRBV23-1 has a function that is uncertain. CDR3 length equals 15 residues. The J segment lost 7 bases and the V segment lost 3 bases, leaving 9 bases of the junction unmatched.

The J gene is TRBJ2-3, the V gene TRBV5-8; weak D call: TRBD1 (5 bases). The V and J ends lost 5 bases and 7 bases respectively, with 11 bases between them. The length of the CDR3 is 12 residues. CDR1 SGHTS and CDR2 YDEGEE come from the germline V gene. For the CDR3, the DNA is TGTGCCAGCAGATTAGGGGTTTATACGCAGTATTTT. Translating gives CASRLGVYTQYF. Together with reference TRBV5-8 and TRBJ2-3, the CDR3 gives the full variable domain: EAGVTQSPTHLIKTRGQQATLRCSPISGHTSVYWYQQALGLGLQFLLWYDEGEERNRGNFPPRFSGRQFPNYSSELNVNALELEDSALYLCASRLGVYTQYFGPGTRLTVL.

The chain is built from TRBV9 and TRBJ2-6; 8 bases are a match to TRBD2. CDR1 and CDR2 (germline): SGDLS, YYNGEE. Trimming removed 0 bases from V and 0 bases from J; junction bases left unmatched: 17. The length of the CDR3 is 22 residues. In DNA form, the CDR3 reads TGTGCCAGCAGCGTAGCCCAAGGAGGAGGTCTAGCGGGTTACTCTGGGGCCAACGTCCTGACTTTC. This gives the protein CASSVAQGGGLAGYSGANVLTF.

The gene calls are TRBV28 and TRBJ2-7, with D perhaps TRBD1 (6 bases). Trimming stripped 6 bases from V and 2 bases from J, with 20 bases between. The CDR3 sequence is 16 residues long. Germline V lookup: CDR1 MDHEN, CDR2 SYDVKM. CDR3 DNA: TGTGCCAGCAGCGAACCAACAGGGTTGCCCCCCTACGAGCAGTACTTC. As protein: CASSEPTGLPPYEQYF.

The CDR3 loop reads CASRFGLFDGETQYF. Here the CDR3 DNA reads TGTGCCAGCAGGTTTGGACTGTTTGATGGGGAGACCCAGTACTTC. The chain links TRBV28 to TRBJ2-5, with TRBD2 as a possible D gene (5 bases). CDR3 length: 15 residues. In germline, CDR1 is MDHEN, CDR2 SYDVKM. The V and J ends lost 6 bases and 5 bases respectively, with 19 bases between them.

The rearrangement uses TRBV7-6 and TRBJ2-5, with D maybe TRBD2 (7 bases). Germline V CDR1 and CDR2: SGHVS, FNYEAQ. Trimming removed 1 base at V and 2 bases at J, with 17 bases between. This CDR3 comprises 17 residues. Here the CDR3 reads CASSLELGGRWQETQYF. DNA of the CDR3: TGTGCCAGCAGCTTAGAATTGGGGGGGCGGTGGCAAGAGACCCAGTACTTC.

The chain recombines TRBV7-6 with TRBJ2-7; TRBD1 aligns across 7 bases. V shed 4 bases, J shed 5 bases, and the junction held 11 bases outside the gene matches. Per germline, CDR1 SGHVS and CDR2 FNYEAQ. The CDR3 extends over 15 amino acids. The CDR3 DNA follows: TGTGCCAGCAGCTCAATAGTGGGACAGACACACGAGCAGTACTTC. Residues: CASSSIVGQTHEQYF.

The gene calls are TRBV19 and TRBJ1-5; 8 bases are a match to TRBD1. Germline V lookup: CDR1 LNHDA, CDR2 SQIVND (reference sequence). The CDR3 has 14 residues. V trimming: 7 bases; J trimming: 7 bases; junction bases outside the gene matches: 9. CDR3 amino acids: CASIGQGADQPQHF. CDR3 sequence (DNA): TGTGCCAGTATAGGCCAGGGGGCCGACCAGCCCCAGCATTTT. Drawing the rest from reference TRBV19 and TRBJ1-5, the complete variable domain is DGGITQSPKYLFRKEGQNVTLSCEQNLNHDAMYWYRQDPGQGLRLIYYSQIVNDFQKGDIAEGYSVSREKKESFPLTVTSAQKNPTAFYLCASIGQGADQPQHFGDGTRLSIL.

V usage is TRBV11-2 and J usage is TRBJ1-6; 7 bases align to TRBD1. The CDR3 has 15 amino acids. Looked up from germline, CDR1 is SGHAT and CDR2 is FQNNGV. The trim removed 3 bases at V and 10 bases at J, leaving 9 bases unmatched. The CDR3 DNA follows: TGTGCCAGCAGCTTCGTGTCACAGGGGATGTCACCCCTCCACTTT. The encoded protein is CASSFVSQGMSPLHF.

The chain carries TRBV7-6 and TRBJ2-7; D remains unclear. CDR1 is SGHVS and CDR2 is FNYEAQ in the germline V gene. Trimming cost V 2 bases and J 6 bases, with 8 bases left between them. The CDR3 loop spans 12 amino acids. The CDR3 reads CASSLTTAEQYF. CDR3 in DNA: TGTGCCAGCAGCTTAACGACGGCCGAGCAGTACTTC.

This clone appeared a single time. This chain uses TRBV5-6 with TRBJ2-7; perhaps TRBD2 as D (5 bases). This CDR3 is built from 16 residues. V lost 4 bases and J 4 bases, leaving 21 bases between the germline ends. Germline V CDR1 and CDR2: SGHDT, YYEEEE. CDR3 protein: CASSGGLNAIQYEQYF. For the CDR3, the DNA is TGTGCCAGCAGCGGTGGACTTAACGCCATTCAGTACGAGCAGTACTTC.

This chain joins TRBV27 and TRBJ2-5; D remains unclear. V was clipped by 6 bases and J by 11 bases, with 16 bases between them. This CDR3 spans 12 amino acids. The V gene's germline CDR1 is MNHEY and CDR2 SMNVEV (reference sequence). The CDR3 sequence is CASSPDRRLQYF. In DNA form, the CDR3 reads TGTGCCAGCAGCCCCGACCGCCGTTTGCAGTACTTC.

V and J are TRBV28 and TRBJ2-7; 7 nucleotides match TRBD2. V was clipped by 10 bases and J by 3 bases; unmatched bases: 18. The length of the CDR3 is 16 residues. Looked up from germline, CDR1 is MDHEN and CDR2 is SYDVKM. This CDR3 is CATLPKHGTNLYEQYF. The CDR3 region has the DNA TGTGCCACCCTCCCAAAACACGGGACTAACCTCTACGAGCAGTACTTC.

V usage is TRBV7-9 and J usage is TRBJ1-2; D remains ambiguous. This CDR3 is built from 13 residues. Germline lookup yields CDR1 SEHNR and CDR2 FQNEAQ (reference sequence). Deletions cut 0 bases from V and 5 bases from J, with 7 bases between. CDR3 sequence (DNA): TGTGCCAGCAGCTTAGCGCATGGGTATGGCTACACCTTC. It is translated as CASSLAHGYGYTF.

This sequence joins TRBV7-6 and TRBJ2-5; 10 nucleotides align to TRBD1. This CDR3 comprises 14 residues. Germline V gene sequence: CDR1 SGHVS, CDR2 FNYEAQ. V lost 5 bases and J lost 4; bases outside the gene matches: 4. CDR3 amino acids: CASSADRGRETQYF. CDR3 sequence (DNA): TGTGCCAGCAGCGCGGACAGGGGGAGAGAGACCCAGTACTTC.

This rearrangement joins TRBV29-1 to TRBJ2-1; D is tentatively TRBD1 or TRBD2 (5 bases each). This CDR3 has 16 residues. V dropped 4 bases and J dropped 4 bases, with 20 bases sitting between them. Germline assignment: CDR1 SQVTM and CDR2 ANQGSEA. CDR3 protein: CSVVTPGAGSYNEQFF. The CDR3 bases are TGCAGCGTTGTTACCCCCGGGGCAGGGTCTTACAATGAGCAGTTCTTC.

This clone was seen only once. The CDR3 sequence: CASTPSSTGELFF. Here the CDR3 DNA reads TGTGCCAGCACCCCGTCCAGTACCGGGGAGCTGTTTTTT. The V and J genes are TRBV27 and TRBJ2-2; D not resolved. Trimming took 7 bases from V and 5 from J, leaving 11 bases between them. Germline V lookup: CDR1 MNHEY, CDR2 SMNVEV (reference sequence). CDR3 size: 13 residues.

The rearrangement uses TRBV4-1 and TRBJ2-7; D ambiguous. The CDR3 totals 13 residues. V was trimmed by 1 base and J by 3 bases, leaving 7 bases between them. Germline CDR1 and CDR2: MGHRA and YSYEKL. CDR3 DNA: TGCGCCAGCAGCCAAGGGCTGATCTACGAGCAGTACTTC. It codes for CASSQGLIYEQYF.